The sequence of this TCR beta chain was determined in a study of response to subunit inactivated influenza vaccine (dated by TCRdb to 2016 to 2018). Context from the whole study: Deep quantitative T cell receptor repertoire profiling was used in the study to track responses to a trivalent subunit inactivated influenza vaccine. General conclusions and limits of the study: The authors suggested that each seasonal influenza vaccination may recruit only a limited number of new T cells.

CDR1 LGHNA and CDR2 YSLEER are derived from the germline V gene. The CDR3 has 15 amino acids, counting the end cysteine and phenylalanine. Only CDR3 DNA remains: 45 bases, in frame from the first base. V lost 1 base and J lost 2 bases; the stretch between them is 8 bases long. The protocol used for the library was RT-PCR. Sequencing was performed on an Illumina HiSeq 2500. Using fastp trimming at Q25 and MiXCR clonotype assembly, TCRdb reanalyzed the public sequencing data and kept in-frame beta chains. Merged by CDR3 protein, the rows form single entries marked with the most common genes and DNA. The sample data list some 640,000 distinct CDR3 sequences, and approximately 14% of these were observed just once. The ten largest clones capture 6% to 7% of the sample. This clonotype was recorded a few times. The antigen it binds to is not known. No base quality values were provided; no much bigger clone lies one nucleotide off.

This TCR was sampled from a middle-aged man who received an inactivated influenza vaccine. Donor details come from another sample of the same person, matched by shared clones. The V gene is TRBV4-3 and the J gene is TRBJ1-4, with the D segment identity uncertain. Material: PBMCs from blood, obtained 14 days before vaccination. The CDR3 protein sequence reads: CASSQVFGTNEKLFF. The DNA sequence is as follows: TGCGCCAGCAGCCAAGTCTTCGGGACTAATGAAAAACTGTTTTTT.